This TCR beta chain was profiled in a study of cytomegalovirus exposure and HLA in healthy donors. Per germline, CDR1 SGHNT and CDR2 YYREEE (reference sequence). V was pared by 2 bases and J by 2 bases, with 5 bases between. This CDR3 contains 12 residues. Of note for this clone: Its antigen remains unknown.

Sequencing was performed with immunoSEQ multiplex PCR; in TCRdb, only in-frame clones are kept and a portion is missing. The sample includes over 150,000 clones, 91% of them seen just once. Regarding the study as a whole: Reports showed the classifier diagnosing cytomegalovirus status with high specificity and sensitivity. In vitro assays verified that three CMV-associated chains recognized CMV antigens specifically.

The TCR sequence derives from a young woman in good health and CMV-seropositive. Input material: PBMCs. The V gene is TRBV5-4, the J gene TRBJ2-7; D is uncertain. The CDR3 loop is CASSFGPYEQYF. CDR3 in DNA: TGTGCCAGCAGCTTTGGCCCCTACGAGCAGTACTTC. The whole variable domain, filled in from reference TRBV5-4 and TRBJ2-7, reads ETGVTQSPTHLIKTRGQQVTLRCSSQSGHNTVSWYQQALGQGPQFIFQYYREEENGRGNFPPRFSGLQFPNYSSELNVNALELDDSALYLCASSFGPYEQYFGPGTRLTVT.